What follows are 30 T cell receptor beta chains derived from one specimen sequenced in a study of T-cell memory formation after mild COVID-19. Each CDR3 protein gets one entry after TCRdb re-called the 5' RACE reads with MiXCR. This sample has about 560,000 distinct CDR3 sequences, with 15% to 20% found just once. The specimen sequenced was PBMCs or a T cell subset sorted from them (not recorded which). Source of these receptors: an adult woman who had mild COVID-19 (a few samples of this study predate the infection). Cell type and time point are not known.

This clonotype was recorded a few times. The J gene is TRBJ1-1, the V gene TRBV4-1; the D is unclear. CDR3 size: 19 residues. The ends were cut back, 0 bases at V and 1 base at J, with 21 bases in the middle. Germline V CDR1 and CDR2: MGHRA, YSYEKL. The CDR3 coding sequence is TGCGCCAGCAGCCAAGATAGGAGACAAGCATTGGGGTGGAACACTGAAGCTTTCTTT. This codes for CASSQDRRQALGWNTEAFF.

V and J are TRBV12-3 or TRBV12-4 and TRBJ2-5, with a possible D match to TRBD2 (6 bases). CDR3 size: 13 residues. Trimming shortened V by 4 bases and J by 4 bases, and 10 bases separated the two germline ends. CDR3 DNA sequence: TGTGCCAGCAGTTCCGGGACTCGAGAGACCCAGTACTTC. As protein: CASSSGTRETQYF.

The rearrangement links TRBV3-1 to TRBJ2-5; 15 bases line up with TRBD2. The V and J ends lost 3 bases and 4 bases, in that order; junction bases with no gene match: 3. Germline assignment: CDR1 LGHDT and CDR2 YNNKEL (reference sequence). The CDR3 has 16 residues. The CDR3, as DNA: TGTGCCAGCAGCCAGAGGGGACTAGCGGGAGGAGAGACCCAGTACTTC. Protein product: CASSQRGLAGGETQYF.

This clonotype occurred a few times. The chain recombines TRBV19 with TRBJ2-7, with D hard to call. V gave up 3 bases and J gave up 7 bases, with 13 bases separating them. This CDR3 is built from 13 residues. CDR1 is LNHDA and CDR2 is SQIVND in the germline V gene (reference sequence). The CDR3 sequence is CASSIGWAREQYF. Here the CDR3 DNA reads TGTGCCAGTAGTATCGGTTGGGCGAGGGAGCAGTACTTC.

This clonotype has only a few counts. This chain uses TRBV9 with TRBJ1-6, with 7 bases lining up with TRBD1. Germline trimming cut 0 bases from V and 9 bases from J; bases unmatched to any gene: 3. Germline lookup yields CDR1 SGDLS and CDR2 YYNGEE. CDR3 length equals 14 residues. The CDR3 loop reads CASSVERDSSPLHF. CDR3 bases: TGTGCCAGCAGCGTAGAACGGGACAGTTCACCCCTCCACTTT.

This clonotype occurred many times. The rearrangement joins TRBV19 to TRBJ2-5; D gene ambiguous. The germline V gene encodes CDR1 LNHDA and CDR2 SQIVND (reference sequence). Trimming stripped 5 bases from V and 1 base from J, with 11 bases between. CDR3 length equals 14 residues. The CDR3 nucleotides are TGTGCCAGTAGTCAACGGGTAGGCCAAGAGACCCAGTACTTC. This translates into CASSQRVGQETQYF.

This clonotype came up a few times. CDR3 amino acids: CASSFTGGWSSPLHF. CDR3 coding DNA: TGTGCCAGCAGCTTTACAGGGGGTTGGTCATCACCCCTCCACTTT. The rearrangement joins TRBV5-5 to TRBJ1-6; 8 bases align to TRBD1. The V gene's germline CDR1 is SGHKS and CDR2 YYEKEE (reference sequence). J gave up 10 bases and V 2 bases, and 8 bases lay outside the gene matches. The CDR3 spans 15 residues.

The genes are TRBV4-1 and TRBJ2-2, with 9 bases that match TRBD1. V lost 4 bases and J lost 4; bases outside the gene matches: 7. CDR1 and CDR2 from the germline V gene are MGHRA and YSYEKL. The CDR3 length is 16 residues. CDR3 region: CASSLLRQGVTGELFF. The CDR3 DNA reads TGCGCCAGCAGCCTACTCCGACAGGGGGTCACCGGGGAGCTGTTTTTT.

The sample holds many counts of this clonotype. V is TRBV12-3 or TRBV12-4 and J is TRBJ1-4; D is uncertain. V was cut by 3 bases and J by 5 bases, with 1 base left in between. The CDR3 runs to 11 residues. CDR3 DNA: TGTGCCAGCAGTTTGAATGAAAAACTGTTTTTT. This gives the protein CASSLNEKLFF.

The V and J genes are TRBV12-3 or TRBV12-4 and TRBJ1-2; 9 bases map to TRBD1. V lost 2 bases, J lost 6 bases, and 7 bases stayed unmatched. The CDR3 loop spans 15 amino acids. The CDR3: CASSLRDRAYHGYTF. The CDR3 DNA follows: TGTGCCAGCAGTTTAAGGGACAGGGCCTACCATGGCTACACCTTC.

This clonotype appeared many times. The chain combines TRBV19 with TRBJ2-2; tentatively, D is TRBD1 (5 bases). V was shortened by 6 bases and J by 1 base, with 15 bases between the two germline ends. CDR1 is LNHDA and CDR2 is SQIVND in the germline V gene (reference sequence). The CDR3 has 16 residues. CDR3 sequence (DNA): TGTGCCAGTAGATTTAAGGCAGGGTGGAACACCGGGGAGCTGTTTTTT. It codes for CASRFKAGWNTGELFF.

This clonotype was counted only a few times. V usage is TRBV7-8 and J usage is TRBJ2-2, with 7 bases fitting TRBD2. J was trimmed by 4 bases and V by 5 bases; bases with no gene match: 10. Germline V gene sequence: CDR1 SGHVS, CDR2 FQNEAQ. CDR3 size: 16 residues. CDR3 in amino acids: CASSPESGASTGELFF. The CDR3 region has the DNA TGTGCCAGCAGCCCCGAGAGCGGGGCGTCCACCGGGGAGCTGTTTTTT.

This clonotype was seen a few times. The chain combines TRBV5-1 with TRBJ2-1; TRBD1 matches 10 bases. Looked up from germline, CDR1 is SGHRS and CDR2 is YFSETQ. CDR3 length: 19 residues. Trimming removed 0 bases from V and 4 bases from J; junction bases left unmatched: 13. The CDR3 nucleotides read TGCGCCAGCAGCTTGGCCTACCATGAACCGGGACAGGGGTACAATGAGCAGTTCTTC. This codes for CASSLAYHEPGQGYNEQFF.

The genes are TRBV27 and TRBJ1-5, with D unclear. CDR1 and CDR2 (germline): MNHEY, SMNVEV (reference sequence). Deletions cut 5 bases from V and 5 bases from J, with 13 bases between. The CDR3 runs to 14 residues. CDR3 sequence: CASSPRTVDQPQHF. The DNA of the CDR3 is TGTGCCAGCAGTCCTAGGACTGTTGATCAGCCCCAGCATTTT.

A few counts support this clonotype. This CDR3 reads CASSQGTASFSYEQYF. In nucleotides, the CDR3 is TGCGCCAGCAGCCAGGGGACTGCATCCTTTAGCTACGAGCAGTACTTC. This chain links TRBV4-3 with TRBJ2-7; possibly TRBD2 for D (6 bases). Germline CDR1 reads LGHNA; CDR2 reads YSLEER. The CDR3 has 16 amino acids. Trimming left V 3 bases short and J 3 bases short, with 18 bases between.

Ten or more counts support this clonotype. This rearrangement joins TRBV5-1 to TRBJ1-5; D may be TRBD1 (5 bases). This CDR3 comprises 13 residues. The V gene's germline CDR1 is SGHRS and CDR2 YFSETQ. V was pared by 2 bases and J by 4 bases, with 7 bases between. The CDR3 spells CASSLGDNQPQHF. The CDR3 DNA follows: TGCGCCAGCAGCTTAGGGGATAATCAGCCCCAGCATTTT.

This clonotype occurred a few times. The rearrangement uses TRBV4-2 and TRBJ2-3, with 9 bases identical to TRBD1. J gave up 4 bases and V 3 bases, and 8 bases lay outside the gene matches. The CDR3 covers 16 residues. From germline, CDR1 is LGHNA and CDR2 YNFKEQ. Here the CDR3 reads CASSQGQGANSDTQYF. The CDR3 region has the DNA TGTGCCAGCAGCCAGGGACAGGGTGCAAATTCAGATACGCAGTATTTT.

V is TRBV6-1 and J is TRBJ1-1; the D gene is possibly TRBD1 (5 bases). The ends were cut back, 10 bases at V and 1 base at J, with 25 bases in the middle. Germline CDR1 and CDR2: MNHNS and SASEGT. CDR3 length: 17 amino acids. The CDR3 loop is CATKPGRAKDTNTEAFF. For the CDR3, the DNA is TGTGCCACCAAACCGGGGCGAGCGAAGGACACGAACACTGAAGCTTTCTTT.

V usage is TRBV4-3 and J usage is TRBJ2-2; the D call may be TRBD1 or TRBD2 (5 bases each). Germline V CDR1 and CDR2: LGHNA, YSLEER. The CDR3 consists of 14 residues. V was clipped by 0 bases and J by 13 bases, with 15 bases between them. The CDR3 bases are TGCGCCAGCAGCCAAGAACGAGGGGACGGCGGGCTGTTTTTT. It yields the protein CASSQERGDGGLFF.

The genes are TRBV29-1 and TRBJ1-5; 9 bases fit TRBD1. This CDR3 region has 13 residues. V shed 5 bases, J shed 7 bases, and the junction held 6 bases outside the gene matches. Germline CDR1 and CDR2: SQVTM and ANQGSEA. The CDR3 nucleotides are TGCAGCGTTTGGACAGGGGACGGACAGCCCCAGCATTTT. It specifies CSVWTGDGQPQHF.

This chain joins TRBV21-1 and TRBJ2-7; TRBD1, the table's D call, was not compared with the DNA. TRBV21-1 has pseudogene status. The CDR3 extends over 13 amino acids. The CDR3 is CANSDRATYEQYF. The CDR3 DNA follows: TGTGCCAATTCGGACAGGGCGACCTACGAGCAGTACTTC.

This clonotype was counted only a few times. The chain combines TRBV4-2 with TRBJ2-7, with D perhaps being TRBD1 or TRBD2 (7 bases each). The CDR3 consists of 15 residues. Germline CDR1 and CDR2: LGHNA and YNFKEQ. Trimming removed 2 bases from V and 2 bases from J, with 13 bases in between. CDR3 region: CASSQREGATYEQYF. As DNA, the CDR3 is TGTGCCAGCAGCCAAAGGGAGGGGGCTACCTACGAGCAGTACTTC.

In this sample, this clonotype turned up a few times. This chain uses TRBV6-7 with TRBJ1-2; D ambiguous. TRBV6-7 is an ORF, with its function uncertain. The CDR3 consists of 10 residues. V was shortened by 2 bases and J by 7 bases, with 2 bases between the two germline ends. DNA for the CDR3: TGTGCCAGCAGTTACGCTGGCTACACCTTC. This translates into CASSYAGYTF.

This chain links TRBV6-5 with TRBJ1-2; D gene unclear. CDR3 length: 14 residues. Germline lookup yields CDR1 MNHEY and CDR2 SVGAGI. With 6 bases removed from V and 1 base from J, the gap between germline ends came to 12 bases. CDR3 sequence: CASRSMTDNYGYTF. The CDR3 DNA is TGTGCCAGCAGGTCCATGACGGATAACTATGGCTACACCTTC.

This chain joins TRBV24-1 and TRBJ2-1, with a weak D call TRBD2 (5 bases). Germline CDR1 KGHDR, CDR2 SFDVKD. V lost 3 bases and J lost 0, with 14 bases in between. The CDR3 sequence is 17 residues long. The CDR3 nucleotides are TGTGCCACCAGTGATCGCTGGACTGGAAGCTCCTACAATGAGCAGTTCTTC. Translated: CATSDRWTGSSYNEQFF.

This clonotype was counted ten times or more. The chain uses TRBV12-3 or TRBV12-4 and TRBJ1-1, with a tentative D call TRBD1 (5 bases). Trimming pared 6 bases from V and 0 bases from J, leaving 11 bases between. The CDR3 length is 14 residues. As DNA, the CDR3 is TGTGCCAGCAGCCCTAGACAGCTGAACACTGAAGCTTTCTTT. Translation: CASSPRQLNTEAFF.

This clonotype has only a few counts. This rearrangement joins TRBV24-1 to TRBJ2-5, with D perhaps TRBD1 (5 bases). The CDR3 has 12 residues. V lost 9 bases and J lost 2, with 9 bases in between. Germline CDR1 KGHDR, CDR2 SFDVKD. The CDR3 nucleotides read TGTGCCACCGGTCAGGGACAAGAGACCCAGTACTTC. Protein: CATGQGQETQYF.

This clonotype was observed a few times. The chain couples TRBV20-1 to TRBJ1-4, with D maybe TRBD1 (6 bases). This CDR3 contains 14 residues. The V gene's germline CDR1 is DFQATT and CDR2 SNEGSKA (reference sequence). V shed 7 bases and J shed 7 bases, with 19 bases lying between them. In DNA, the CDR3 is TGCAGTGTCATGGGGGGGGCTCGTGGTGAAAAACTGTTTTTT. Translated: CSVMGGARGEKLFF.

The chain links TRBV7-3 to TRBJ2-1, with D possibly TRBD1 on 6 matching bases. Germline V CDR1 and CDR2: SGHTA, FQGTGA. The CDR3 covers 18 residues. The V end lost 5 bases, the J end lost 5 bases, and 25 bases lay between the germline ends. The CDR3 loop is CASSLSHRVGTRDNEQFF. The DNA for the CDR3 is TGTGCCAGCAGCCTCTCACACAGGGTCGGGACAAGGGACAATGAGCAGTTCTTC.

This clonotype has only a few counts. The chain links TRBV5-5 to TRBJ1-4, with D unclear. There are 14 residues in the CDR3. V lost 4 bases and J 8 bases, leaving 15 bases between the germline ends. Germline V gene sequence: CDR1 SGHKS, CDR2 YYEKEE (reference sequence). The CDR3, as DNA: TGTGCCAGCAGCCATAGCCCCCTCACAGAAAAACTGTTTTTT. As protein: CASSHSPLTEKLFF.